The TCR beta chain described here comes from a study of shared clonotypes between healthy human individuals. On the study more broadly: Donors had three CD4 naive, three CD4 memory, two CD8 naive and one CD8 memory plate apiece. Whole-study results and caveats: Although depth was large, rarefaction showed that sequencing of the sorted subsets was incomplete.

In the case of this clone: The target antigen is unknown.

CDR1 is SEHNR, CDR2 FQNEAQ, per germline (reference sequence). This CDR3 spans 16 amino acids. Trimming cost V 0 bases and J 2 bases; bases outside gene matches: 7. The repertoire was sequenced with immunoSEQ multiplex PCR; TCRdb's copy has only in-frame clones and lacks some. The sample carries about 1.4 million clones, roughly 95% recorded once. This chain joins TRBV7-9 and TRBJ2-7; 7 bases are a match to TRBD1. This clonotype was sampled from a man aged 25-45 years in good health. Sequences were obtained from naive CD4+ T cells sorted from blood. Subset here: CD45RA+ positively selected. The CDR3 nucleotides read TGTGCCAGCAGCTTAGCCAGAGAGGGACAGACCTACGAGCAGTACTTC. Protein product: CASSLAREGQTYEQYF. Supplemented by reference TRBV7-9 and TRBJ2-7, the full variable domain reads DTGVSQNPRHKITKRGQNVTFRCDPISEHNRLYWYRQTLGQGPEFLTYFQNEAQLEKSRLLSDRFSAERPKGSFSTLEIQRTEQGDSAMYLCASSLAREGQTYEQYFGPGTRLTVT.